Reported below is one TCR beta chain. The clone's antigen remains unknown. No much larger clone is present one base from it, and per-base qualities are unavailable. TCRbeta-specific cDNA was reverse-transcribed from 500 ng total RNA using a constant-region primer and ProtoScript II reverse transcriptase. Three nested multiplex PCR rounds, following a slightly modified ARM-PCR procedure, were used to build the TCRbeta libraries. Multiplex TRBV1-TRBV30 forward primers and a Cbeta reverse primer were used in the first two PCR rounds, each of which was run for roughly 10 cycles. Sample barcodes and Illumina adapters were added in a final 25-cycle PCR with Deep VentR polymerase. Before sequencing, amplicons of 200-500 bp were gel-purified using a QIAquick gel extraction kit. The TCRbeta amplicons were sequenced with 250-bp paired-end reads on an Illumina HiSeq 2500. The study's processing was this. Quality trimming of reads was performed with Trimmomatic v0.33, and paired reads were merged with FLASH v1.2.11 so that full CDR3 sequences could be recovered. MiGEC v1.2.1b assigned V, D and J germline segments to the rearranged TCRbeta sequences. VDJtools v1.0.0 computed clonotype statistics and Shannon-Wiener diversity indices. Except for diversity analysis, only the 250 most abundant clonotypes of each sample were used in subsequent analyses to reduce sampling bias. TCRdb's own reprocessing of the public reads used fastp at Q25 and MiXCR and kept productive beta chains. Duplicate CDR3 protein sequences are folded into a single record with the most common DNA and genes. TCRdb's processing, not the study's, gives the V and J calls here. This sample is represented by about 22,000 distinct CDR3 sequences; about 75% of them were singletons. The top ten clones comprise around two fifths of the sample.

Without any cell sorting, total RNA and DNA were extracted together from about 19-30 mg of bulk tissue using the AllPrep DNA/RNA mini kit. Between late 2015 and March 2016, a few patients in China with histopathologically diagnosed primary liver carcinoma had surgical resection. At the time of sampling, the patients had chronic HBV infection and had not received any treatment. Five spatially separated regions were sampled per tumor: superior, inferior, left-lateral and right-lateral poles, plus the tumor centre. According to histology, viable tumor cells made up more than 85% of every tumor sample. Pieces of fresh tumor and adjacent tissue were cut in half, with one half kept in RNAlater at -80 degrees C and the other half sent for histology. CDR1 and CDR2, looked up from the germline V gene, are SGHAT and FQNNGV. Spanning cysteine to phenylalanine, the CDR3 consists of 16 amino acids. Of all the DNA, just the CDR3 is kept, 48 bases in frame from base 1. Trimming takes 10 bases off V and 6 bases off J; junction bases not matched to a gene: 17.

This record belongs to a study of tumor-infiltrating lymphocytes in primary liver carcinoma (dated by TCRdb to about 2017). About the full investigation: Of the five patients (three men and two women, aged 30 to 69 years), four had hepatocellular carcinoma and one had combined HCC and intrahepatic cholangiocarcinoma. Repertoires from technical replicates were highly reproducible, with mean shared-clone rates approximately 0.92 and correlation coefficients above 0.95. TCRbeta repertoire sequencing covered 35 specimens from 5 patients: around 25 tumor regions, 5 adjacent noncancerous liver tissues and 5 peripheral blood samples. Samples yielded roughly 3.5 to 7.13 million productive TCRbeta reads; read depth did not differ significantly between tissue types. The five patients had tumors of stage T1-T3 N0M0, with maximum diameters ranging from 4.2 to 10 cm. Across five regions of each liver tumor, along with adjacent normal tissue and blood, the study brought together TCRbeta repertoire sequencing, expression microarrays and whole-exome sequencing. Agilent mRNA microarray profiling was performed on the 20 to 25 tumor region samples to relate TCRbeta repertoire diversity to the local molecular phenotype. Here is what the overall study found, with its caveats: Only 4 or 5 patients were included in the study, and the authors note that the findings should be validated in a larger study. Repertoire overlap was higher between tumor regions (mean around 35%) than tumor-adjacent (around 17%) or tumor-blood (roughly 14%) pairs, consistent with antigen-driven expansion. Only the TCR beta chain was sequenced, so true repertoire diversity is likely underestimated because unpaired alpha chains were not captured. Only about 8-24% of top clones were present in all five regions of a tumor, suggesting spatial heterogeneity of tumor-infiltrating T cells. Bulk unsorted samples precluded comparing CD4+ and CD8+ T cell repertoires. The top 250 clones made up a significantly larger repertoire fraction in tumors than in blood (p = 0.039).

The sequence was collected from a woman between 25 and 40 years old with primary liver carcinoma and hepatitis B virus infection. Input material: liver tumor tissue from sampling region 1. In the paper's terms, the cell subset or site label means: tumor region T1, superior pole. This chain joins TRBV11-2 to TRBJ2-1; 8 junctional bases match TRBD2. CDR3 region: CANSFGSGRTGNEQFF. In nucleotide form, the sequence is TGTGCCAACTCATTTGGAAGCGGGAGAACGGGCAATGAGCAGTTCTTC. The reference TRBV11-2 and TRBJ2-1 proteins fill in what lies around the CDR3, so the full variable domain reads EAGVAQSPRYKIIEKRQSVAFWCNPISGHATLYWYQQILGQGPKLLIQFQNNGVVDDSQLPKDRFSAERLKGVDSTLKIQPAKLEDSAVYLCANSFGSGRTGNEQFFGPGTRLTVL.